The T cell receptor beta chain under discussion was sequenced for a study of T cell changes during pregnancy in multiple sclerosis. This clone was picked up a small number of times. Assay used: immunoSEQ multiplex PCR; TCRdb lists only in-frame clones, some missing. The sample lists some 60,000 clones, 90% to 95% occurring once. The TCR originated in a female donor in good health, enrolled as a control in a pregnancy study. This sample comprised peripheral blood, obtained in the third trimester of pregnancy.

DNA of the CDR3: TGTGCCAGCAGCTCAGTGGGTAGCGGGCACACAGATACGCAGTATTTT. Residues: CASSSVGSGHTDTQYF. V gene TRBV7-2 combines with J gene TRBJ2-3; TRBD2 agrees at 7 bases. J lost 2 bases, V lost 4 bases, and 9 bases had no gene match. This CDR3 contains 16 residues. In germline, CDR1 is SGHTA, CDR2 FQGNSA. Full variable domain (remainder filled in from reference TRBV7-2 and TRBJ2-3): GAGVSQSPSNKVTEKGKDVELRCDPISGHTALYWYRQSLGQGLEFLIYFQGNSAPDKSGLPSDRFSAERTGGSVSTLTIQRTQQEDSAVYLCASSSVGSGHTDTQYFGPGTRLTVL.